These 15 T cell receptor beta chains originate from one sample sequenced in a study of T cells in Graves' hyperthyroidism and ophthalmopathy. Regions amplified from RNA transcripts were the TCR beta CDR3 regions. An initial round of RT-PCR targeting the TCR CDR3 relied on the HTBI primer set. TCRdb re-derived calls from the multiplex PCR reads in MiXCR, one entry per CDR3 protein. The table shows roughly 510,000 distinct CDR3 sequences, with around 20% occurring only once. Sequencing used blood. The origin of the receptors is a man younger than 35 with Graves' hyperthyroidism.

This clonotype was recorded a few times. The V call is TRBV4-1, the J call TRBJ1-1; no reliable D call. Germline V gene data show CDR1 as MGHRA and CDR2 as YSYEKL. V was trimmed by 6 bases and J by 8 bases, leaving 10 bases between them. This CDR3 has 11 amino acids. Written as DNA, the CDR3 is TGCGCCAGCAGAAGTGGGGTGGAAGCTTTCTTT. The encoded protein is CASRSGVEAFF.

This clonotype was detected ten times or more. V gene TRBV5-4 combines with J gene TRBJ2-7; tentative D call: TRBD1 (6 bases). Trimming left V 3 bases short and J 5 bases short, with 12 bases between. This CDR3 has 13 residues. CDR1 is SGHNT and CDR2 is YYREEE in the germline V gene (reference sequence). CDR3 sequence: CASSSDSIHEQYF. CDR3 coding DNA: TGTGCCAGCAGCTCGGACAGTATCCACGAGCAGTACTTC. The whole variable domain, remainder taken from reference TRBV5-4 and TRBJ2-7, is ETGVTQSPTHLIKTRGQQVTLRCSSQSGHNTVSWYQQALGQGPQFIFQYYREEENGRGNFPPRFSGLQFPNYSSELNVNALELDDSALYLCASSSDSIHEQYFGPGTRLTVT.

This clonotype has at least ten counts. V is TRBV25-1 and J is TRBJ2-5, with 8 bases identical to TRBD2. The germline CDR1 and CDR2 sequences are MGHDK and SYGVNS. The CDR3 length is 15 residues. V dropped 3 bases and J dropped 5; count of bases not matched to a gene: 8. In DNA form, the CDR3 reads TGTGCCAGCAGTGATAGGCGGGGGGCCTTTGAGACCCAGTACTTC. Translation gives CASSDRRGAFETQYF.

About this clonotype: A much bigger clone sits one base away, suggesting this may be a read error. This chain connects TRBV28 to TRBJ1-2; tentative D call: TRBD1 (6 bases). The length of the CDR3 is 18 residues. In germline, CDR1 is MDHEN, CDR2 SYDVKM. This CDR3 reads CASSLILERAGDFYGCTF. The DNA for the CDR3 is TGTGCCAGCAGTTTAATTTTGGAAAGGGCAGGGGATTTCTATGGCTGCACCTTC.

This clonotype has a count of ten or more. V is TRBV12-3 or TRBV12-4 and J is TRBJ1-5, with TRBD1 matching over 8 bases. Unmatched junction bases numbered 8, after V lost 5 bases and J lost 5 bases. CDR3 length: 15 amino acids. CDR3 nucleotides: TGTGCCAGCAGTCGCCTGGACAGGGTGGATCAGCCCCAGCATTTT. As protein: CASSRLDRVDQPQHF.

The CDR3 sequence is CASSPGAEAYGYTF. CDR3 nucleotides: TGTGCCAGCAGTCCAGGGGCCGAGGCGTATGGCTACACCTTC. J is TRBJ1-2 and V is TRBV6-1; TRBD1 might be the D (6 bases). V was trimmed by 5 bases and J by 5 bases, leaving 15 bases between them. Germline CDR1 is MNHNS and CDR2 is SASEGT. The CDR3 runs to 14 residues.

The chain recombines TRBV28 with TRBJ2-3; the D gene is possibly TRBD2 (7 bases). Deletions cut 8 bases from V and 8 bases from J, with 17 bases between. Germline CDR1 and CDR2: MDHEN and SYDVKM. The CDR3 totals 13 residues. DNA for the CDR3: TGTGCCAGCCGGCTAGGGGGGGGGTTTACGCAGTATTTT. Its translation: CASRLGGGFTQYF.

This clonotype was observed many times. This chain joins TRBV20-1 and TRBJ1-5, with TRBD1 identical over 7 bases. Per germline, CDR1 DFQATT and CDR2 SNEGSKA (reference sequence). With V trimmed by 4 bases and J by 4 bases, 4 bases remained unmatched. The CDR3 is 13 residues long. CDR3 sequence: CSATGTANQPQHF. As DNA, the CDR3 is TGCAGTGCTACCGGGACAGCTAATCAGCCCCAGCATTTT.

This chain's CDR3 is CSVGTSGSVYEQYF. The CDR3 DNA reads as TGCAGCGTTGGGACTAGCGGGAGTGTCTACGAGCAGTACTTC. The V call is TRBV29-1, the J call TRBJ2-7, with 13 bases lining up with TRBD2. The V gene's germline CDR1 is SQVTM and CDR2 ANQGSEA. This CDR3 region has 14 residues. V was pared by 4 bases and J by 3 bases, with 3 bases of the junction left unmatched.

There are many counts of this clonotype. This rearrangement joins TRBV11-2 to TRBJ1-5; D is undetermined. The CDR3 consists of 14 residues. Germline V gene lookup returns CDR1 SGHAT and CDR2 FQNNGV. Between the trimmed V and J ends, which lost 2 bases and 0 bases, there was a span of 5 bases. The CDR3 loop reads CASSLSPSNQPQHF. DNA for the CDR3: TGTGCCAGCAGCTTAAGTCCTAGCAATCAGCCCCAGCATTTT. Based on the CDR3 plus reference TRBV11-2 and TRBJ1-5, the full variable domain is EAGVAQSPRYKIIEKRQSVAFWCNPISGHATLYWYQQILGQGPKLLIQFQNNGVVDDSQLPKDRFSAERLKGVDSTLKIQPAKLEDSAVYLCASSLSPSNQPQHFGDGTRLSIL.

The CDR3 DNA reads as TGTGCCAGCAGGGGGAGCGGGGAGAGAACCGGGGAGCTGTTTTTT. It yields the protein CASRGSGERTGELFF. The chain has TRBV6-1 and TRBJ2-2; 7 bases align to TRBD2. Germline CDR1 reads MNHNS; CDR2 reads SASEGT. V was pared by 6 bases and J by 5 bases, with 9 bases of the junction left unmatched. The CDR3 has 15 amino acids.

The table lists this clonotype with a few counts. This chain links TRBV6-5 with TRBJ1-1, with 7 bases lining up with TRBD1. Germline V CDR1 and CDR2: MNHEY, SVGAGI. This CDR3 is 17 amino acids long. The V segment lost 0 bases and the J segment 1 base; nucleotides outside the gene matches: 8. The CDR3 DNA reads as TGTGCCAGCAGTTACTCCCCGACAGGGTTGGCGAACACTGAAGCTTTCTTT. Translating gives CASSYSPTGLANTEAFF.

The chain is built from TRBV19 and TRBJ1-2; D possibly corresponds to TRBD1 (6 bases). The CDR3 has 13 residues. Trimming took off 10 bases at V and 4 bases at J, with 16 bases between the two ends. Looked up from germline, CDR1 is LNHDA and CDR2 is SQIVND (reference sequence). CDR3 residues: CANLPDRSYGYTF. In DNA form, the CDR3 reads TGTGCCAACCTACCTGACAGGTCCTATGGCTACACCTTC.

This clonotype was detected a few times. The chain is built from TRBV6-2 or TRBV6-3 and TRBJ2-1; tentatively, D is TRBD2 (6 bases). Trimming took 7 bases from V and 8 from J, leaving 12 bases between them. Germline loops: CDR1 MNHEY, CDR2 SVGEGT. The CDR3 loop spans 12 amino acids. The CDR3 nucleotides read TGTGCCAGCATCTCCCCGGGGGATGAGCAGTTCTTC. Translation: CASISPGDEQFF.

In this sample, this clonotype turned up many times. The V call is TRBV11-1, the J call TRBJ1-1; the match to TRBD1 covers 7 bases. Germline trimming cut 5 bases from V and 5 bases from J; bases unmatched to any gene: 14. CDR1 is SGHAT and CDR2 is FQDESV in the germline V gene (reference sequence). The CDR3 length is 16 residues. CDR3 DNA: TGTGCCAGCAGCACCACCGACAGGGCAAGTGGAACTGAAGCTTTCTTT. This gives the protein CASSTTDRASGTEAFF.